Listed here are 21 T cell receptor beta chains from one sample, sequenced in a study of blood T cells in healthy people across ages. The authors ran a second PCR of roughly 6 to 11 cycles using a sample-barcoded 5' primer and a J-beta primer mix. TCRdb reprocessed the 5' RACE reads via MiXCR and lists one record per CDR3 protein. The data contain fewer than 800,000 distinct CDR3 sequences, about 30% of them singletons. The sequencing sample was made of blood. The receptors stem from a woman of 80 years or more in good health.

As to this clonotype: A much larger clone lies one base from this, so it may be a read error. This sequence joins TRBV5-1 and TRBJ2-1; 10 bases agree with TRBD2. The germline CDR1 and CDR2 sequences are SGHRS and YFSETQ. The CDR3 loop spans 15 amino acids. CDR3: CASSLGTSGNNKQFF. In DNA form, the CDR3 reads TGCGCCAGCAGCTTGGGGACTAGCGGAAACAATAAGCAGTTCTTC. Together with reference TRBV5-1 and TRBJ2-1, the CDR3 gives the full variable domain: KAGVTQTPRYLIKTRGQQVTLSCSPISGHRSVSWYQQTPGQGLQFLFEYFSETQRNKGNFPGRFSGRQFSNSRSEMNVSTLELGDSALYLCASSLGTSGNNKQFFGPGTRLTVL.

This clonotype was detected many times. This chain connects TRBV2 to TRBJ1-5, with 9 nucleotides matching TRBD1. This CDR3 spans 16 amino acids. The germline V gene encodes CDR1 SNHLY and CDR2 FYNNEI. V was pared by 6 bases and J by 2 bases, with 8 bases of the junction left unmatched. CDR3 region: CASSRDRDRGNQPQHF. CDR3 coding DNA: TGTGCCAGCAGCCGGGACAGGGATCGGGGCAATCAGCCCCAGCATTTT.

Many counts were recorded for this clonotype. The chain recombines TRBV5-1 with TRBJ2-1, with D perhaps TRBD2 (7 bases). Trimming cost V 0 bases and J 0 bases, with 16 bases left between them. This CDR3 spans 18 amino acids. Germline V gene sequence: CDR1 SGHRS, CDR2 YFSETQ. CDR3 amino acids: CASSLGQWGGSSYNEQFF. The CDR3 bases are TGCGCCAGCAGCTTGGGCCAATGGGGGGGCAGCTCCTACAATGAGCAGTTCTTC.

This chain links TRBV20-1 with TRBJ2-7; D is undetermined. V dropped 1 base and J dropped 6 bases, with 13 bases sitting between them. CDR3 length: 13 residues. Germline-derived CDR1 and CDR2 are DFQATT and SNEGSKA (reference sequence). CDR3 in amino acids: CSARVPISLEQYF. The CDR3, as DNA: TGCAGTGCTAGAGTTCCTATCTCTCTCGAGCAGTACTTC.

The table lists this clonotype with a count of one. The rearrangement uses TRBV7-6 and TRBJ2-3; D unclear. The CDR3 is made up of 14 amino acids. Trimming left V 8 bases short and J 3 bases short, with 15 bases between. CDR1 SGHVS and CDR2 FNYEAQ come from the germline V gene. The CDR3 bases are TGTGCCAGCGGCCTAGAGGCTAGAACAGATACGCAGTATTTT. Its translation: CASGLEARTDTQYF.

This clonotype was counted ten times or more. This chain connects TRBV20-1 to TRBJ2-3; TRBD2 agrees at 12 bases. Germline V gene data show CDR1 as DFQATT and CDR2 as SNEGSKA (reference sequence). J was trimmed by 2 bases and V by 6 bases; bases with no gene match: 15. CDR3 size: 18 residues. The CDR3 sequence: CSATLGLAGGLLTDTQYF. The CDR3 region has the DNA TGCAGTGCCACCCTGGGGCTAGCGGGGGGGCTCCTCACAGATACGCAGTATTTT.

This clonotype has ten or more counts. This chain uses TRBV19 with TRBJ2-7, with D perhaps matching TRBD1 (6 bases). The CDR3 length is 11 residues. V was shortened by 4 bases and J by 12 bases, with 13 bases between the two germline ends. The V gene's germline CDR1 is LNHDA and CDR2 SQIVND (reference sequence). The CDR3 coding sequence is TGTGCCAGTAGTAGCCGGGACAACATGTACTTC. This encodes CASSSRDNMYF.

This clonotype appeared a few times. This rearrangement joins TRBV20-1 to TRBJ2-5; 8 nucleotides align to TRBD1. The CDR3 is made up of 15 amino acids. Germline-derived CDR1 and CDR2 are DFQATT and SNEGSKA (reference sequence). V lost 6 bases to trimming and J lost 0 bases; unmatched junction nucleotides: 9. The CDR3 DNA follows: TGCAGTGCGTACAGGGGGTGGAGAGACCAAGAGACCCAGTACTTC. Protein product: CSAYRGWRDQETQYF.

In this sample, this clonotype turned up many times. CDR3 nucleotides: TGCAGTGCTAGAGATCCTAGTCCAAGCACAGATACGCAGTATTTT. Translated: CSARDPSPSTDTQYF. This sequence joins TRBV20-1 and TRBJ2-3, with D uncertain. This CDR3 comprises 15 residues. The V end was cut by 0 bases, the J end by 0 bases, with 10 bases between. Per germline, CDR1 DFQATT and CDR2 SNEGSKA (reference sequence).

Worth noting for this clonotype: A read error may explain this, as a much larger clone is one base away. The gene calls are TRBV6-2 or TRBV6-3 and TRBJ1-2; D perhaps matches TRBD1 (6 bases). Trimming cost V 6 bases and J 4 bases, with 15 bases left between them. Germline V CDR1 and CDR2: MNHEY, SVGEGT. There are 14 residues in the CDR3. The CDR3 region has the DNA TGTGCCAGCAGCGTCTCGACAGGAGGCTATGGCTACACCTTC. Translated, it gives CASSVSTGGYGYTF.

This clonotype was counted many times. The chain couples TRBV5-1 to TRBJ2-7, with 7 bases that match TRBD1. CDR1 is SGHRS, CDR2 YFSETQ, per germline. Trimming took 0 bases from V and 5 from J; bases not matched to a gene: 5. The length of the CDR3 is 14 residues. The CDR3 DNA reads as TGCGCCAGCAGCTTGGGAGGGGGCTTGGACGAGCAGTACTTC. This sequence encodes CASSLGGGLDEQYF.

Worth noting for this clonotype: A much more abundant neighbour one base away suggests this may be a read error. The rearrangement links TRBV6-1 to TRBJ1-2; TRBD1 might be the D (5 bases). Germline loops: CDR1 MNHNS, CDR2 SASEGT. This CDR3 spans 12 amino acids. V lost 6 bases and J 9 bases, leaving 14 bases between the germline ends. The CDR3 region is CASSREGYSYTF. Here the CDR3 DNA reads TGTGCCAGCAGCAGGGAGGGGTATAGCTACACCTTC.

This clonotype showed up many times. The chain combines TRBV27 with TRBJ1-2; 7 positions agree with TRBD1. CDR1 is MNHEY and CDR2 is SMNVEV in the germline V gene (reference sequence). The ends lost 3 bases at V and 2 bases at J; junction bases unmatched: 3. CDR3 length equals 14 residues. The CDR3 spells CASSFRGPNYGYTF. Here the CDR3 DNA reads TGTGCCAGCAGTTTTAGGGGGCCCAACTATGGCTACACCTTC.

This clonotype was observed many times. The V call is TRBV6-2 or TRBV6-3, the J call TRBJ2-1; D may be TRBD2 (6 bases). The germline V gene has CDR1 MNHEY and CDR2 SVGEGT. V was trimmed by 4 bases and J by 9 bases, leaving 22 bases between them. The CDR3 consists of 16 residues. CDR3 amino acids: CASSSAGIERWREQFF. DNA of the CDR3: TGTGCCAGCAGTTCCGCGGGGATAGAGAGGTGGCGTGAGCAGTTCTTC.

This clonotype turned up a few times. This chain joins TRBV20-1 and TRBJ1-6; D perhaps matches TRBD1 (5 bases). CDR3 length equals 13 residues. CDR1 is DFQATT and CDR2 is SNEGSKA in the germline V gene (reference sequence). V was clipped by 3 bases and J by 6 bases, with 9 bases between them. The CDR3 here is CSASTTANSPLHF. Written as DNA, the CDR3 is TGCAGTGCTAGCACGACAGCTAATTCACCCCTCCACTTT.

The chain employs TRBV7-9 and TRBJ1-1, with TRBD1 as a possible D gene (6 bases). From germline, CDR1 is SEHNR and CDR2 FQNEAQ (reference sequence). This CDR3 comprises 14 residues. V was clipped by 0 bases and J by 8 bases, with 13 bases between them. The CDR3 spells CASSLADRDKEAFF. The CDR3 bases are TGTGCCAGCAGCTTAGCAGATAGGGACAAAGAAGCTTTCTTT. The full variable domain, rest sourced from reference TRBV7-9 and TRBJ1-1, is DTGVSQNPRHKITKRGQNVTFRCDPISEHNRLYWYRQTLGQGPEFLTYFQNEAQLEKSRLLSDRFSAERPKGSFSTLEIQRTEQGDSAMYLCASSLADRDKEAFFGQGTRLTVV.

The CDR3 here is CASSLRFQGGTGELFF. The CDR3, as DNA: TGTGCCAGCAGCTTAAGGTTTCAGGGGGGCACCGGGGAGCTGTTTTTT. The rearrangement joins TRBV7-2 to TRBJ2-2; perhaps TRBD1 as D (7 bases). V was clipped by 2 bases and J by 4 bases, with 14 bases between them. Per the germline V gene, CDR1 is SGHTA and CDR2 is FQGNSA. The CDR3 has 16 amino acids. Supplemented by reference TRBV7-2 and TRBJ2-2, the full variable domain reads GAGVSQSPSNKVTEKGKDVELRCDPISGHTALYWYRQSLGQGLEFLIYFQGNSAPDKSGLPSDRFSAERTGGSVSTLTIQRTQQEDSAVYLCASSLRFQGGTGELFFGEGSRLTVL.

Comments on this clonotype: Since a much larger clone is just one base distant, this may be a read error. The chain links TRBV4-2 to TRBJ2-1; 10 nucleotides match TRBD2. Unmatched junction bases numbered 9, after V lost 3 bases and J lost 10 bases. The CDR3 extends over 15 amino acids. Germline V gene data show CDR1 as LGHNA and CDR2 as YNFKEQ. This CDR3 reads CASSHGTSESYEQFF. The DNA for the CDR3 is TGTGCCAGCAGCCATGGGACTAGCGAGTCCTACGAGCAGTTCTTC.

A few counts support this clonotype. The chain recombines TRBV20-1 with TRBJ1-1, with D tentatively TRBD1 (5 bases). CDR1 DFQATT and CDR2 SNEGSKA come from the germline V gene (reference sequence). V shed 2 bases and J shed 0 bases, with 7 bases lying between them. The CDR3 contains 13 residues. The CDR3 DNA reads as TGCAGTGCTAGACCAGGGCTGAACACTGAAGCTTTCTTT. Translation gives CSARPGLNTEAFF.

The CDR3 loop reads CSATWDRPTQETQYF. CDR3 DNA sequence: TGCAGTGCTACCTGGGACAGACCGACACAAGAGACCCAGTACTTC. The rearrangement uses TRBV20-1 and TRBJ2-5; the match to TRBD1 covers 7 bases. This CDR3 comprises 15 residues. With 4 bases clipped from V and 2 bases from J, the junction kept 10 bases outside the gene matches. The V gene's germline CDR1 is DFQATT and CDR2 SNEGSKA (reference sequence).

This clonotype was seen many times. J is TRBJ2-7 and V is TRBV6-2 or TRBV6-3, with a weak D call TRBD1 (5 bases). V lost 4 bases, J lost 7 bases, and 11 bases lay in between. Germline-derived CDR1 and CDR2 are MNHEY and SVGEGT. The CDR3 is 12 residues long. The CDR3 DNA reads as TGTGCCAGCAGTTGGGGCAAACAAGAGCAGTACTTC. It is translated as CASSWGKQEQYF.